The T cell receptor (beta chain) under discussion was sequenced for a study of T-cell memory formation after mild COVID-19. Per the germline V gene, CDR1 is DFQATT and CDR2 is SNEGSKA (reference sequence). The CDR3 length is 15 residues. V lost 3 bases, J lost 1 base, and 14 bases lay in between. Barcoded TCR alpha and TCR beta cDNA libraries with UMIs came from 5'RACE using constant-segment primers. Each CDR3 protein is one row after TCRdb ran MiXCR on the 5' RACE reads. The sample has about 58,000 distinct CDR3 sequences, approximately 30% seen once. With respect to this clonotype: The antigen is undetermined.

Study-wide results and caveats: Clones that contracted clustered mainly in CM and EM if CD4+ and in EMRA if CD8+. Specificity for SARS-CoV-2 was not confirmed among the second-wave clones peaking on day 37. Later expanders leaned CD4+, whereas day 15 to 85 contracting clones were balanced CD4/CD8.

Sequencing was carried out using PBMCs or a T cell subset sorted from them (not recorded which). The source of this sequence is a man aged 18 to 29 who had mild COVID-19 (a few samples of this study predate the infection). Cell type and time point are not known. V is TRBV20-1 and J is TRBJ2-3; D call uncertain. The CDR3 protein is CSASQAESRTDTQYF. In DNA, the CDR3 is TGCAGTGCTAGTCAGGCTGAGTCTCGCACAGATACGCAGTATTTT.